Described below is a single T cell receptor (beta chain) sequence and its context. The antigen is not known. The donors were healthy bone marrow donors. Vbeta (60) and Jbeta (13) primers were used in the PCR. Some clones are missing from TCRdb's copy, which holds only in-frame ones; the method was immunoSEQ multiplex PCR. The table records 220,000 or so clones, approximately 70% of them present only once. Per germline, CDR1 SGHNT and CDR2 YYREEE (reference sequence). CDR3 length: 18 residues. Unmatched junction bases numbered 10, after V lost 1 base and J lost 0 bases. This entry is derived from a study of cytomegalovirus exposure and HLA in healthy donors. Study at large: Researchers found that under 90% of a few hundred genotyped donors fell within the Caucasian-associated ancestry cluster. General study findings and limits: Earlier analysis found most TCR beta V segments productive about 90% or about 30% of the time. Fewer than 20,000 TCR beta sequences were associated with HLA alleles at 0.05 false discovery rate in a later analysis.

Sequences were obtained from PBMCs. This receptor was obtained from a woman aged 30 to 39 in good health and CMV-seronegative. The chain couples TRBV5-4 to TRBJ2-1, with TRBD2 identical over 7 bases. The CDR3 here is CASSLPNLGGSSYNEQFF. The CDR3 nucleotides are TGTGCCAGCAGCTTGCCCAATTTGGGGGGGAGCTCCTACAATGAGCAGTTCTTC.